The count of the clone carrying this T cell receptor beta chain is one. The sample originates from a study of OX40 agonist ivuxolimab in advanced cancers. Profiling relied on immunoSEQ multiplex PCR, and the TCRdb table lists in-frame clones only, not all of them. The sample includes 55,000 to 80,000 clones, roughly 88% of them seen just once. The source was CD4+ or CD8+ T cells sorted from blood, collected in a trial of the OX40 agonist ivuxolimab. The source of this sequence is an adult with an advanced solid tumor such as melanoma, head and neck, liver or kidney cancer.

CDR3 amino acids: CASSSRLAETYNEQFF. The DNA of the CDR3 is TGTGCCAGCAGCTCTCGACTAGCGGAGACCTACAATGAGCAGTTCTTC. The rearrangement joins TRBV11-3 to TRBJ2-1; 9 bases are shared with TRBD2. This CDR3 region has 16 residues. Germline values: CDR1 SGHNT, CDR2 YENEEA. Trimming took 4 bases from V and 2 from J; bases not matched to a gene: 6.